This record concerns one TCR beta chain sequence. Its antigen is undetermined. The input for sorted-subset replicate PCRs was 200 ng DNA, 25,000 to 30,000 T cell genomes. The table came from immunoSEQ multiplex PCR; TCRdb's copy has only in-frame clones and leaves some out. This sample carries over a million clones, approximately 80% of them seen once, and the ten largest clones take 0.6% to 0.75%. The sample is drawn from a study of shared clonotypes between healthy human individuals. The study's findings and limits: Rarefaction showed that sequencing of sorted subsets was incomplete (despite large depth). Estimated richness values were generally larger in naive subsets than in memory subsets.

The CDR3 is 16 amino acids. Trimming removed 4 bases from V and 2 bases from J, with 16 bases in between. Per the germline V gene, CDR1 is LNHDA and CDR2 is SQIVND (reference sequence). The sequenced sample consisted of memory CD4+ T cells from PBMCs. Regarding subset: CD45RA-negative fraction. The TCR originated in a man younger than 30 in good health. Some clones in this sample may be carry-over from other donors' samples. The chain is built from TRBV19 and TRBJ2-3, with D unresolved. The CDR3 region has the DNA TGTGCCAGTAGTACCCCCCGGCAGGCCTCCACAGATACGCAGTATTTT. Its protein product is CASSTPRQASTDTQYF.